The sample holds a few counts of the clone carrying this TCR beta chain. The antigen is undetermined. This record belongs to a study of T cell repertoires in cytomegalovirus infection. Trimming left V 7 bases short and J 8 bases short, with 15 bases between. Germline assignment: CDR1 MNHEY and CDR2 SVGEGT. The CDR3 is 13 residues long. TCRdb used MiXCR to reprocess the reads, holding one entry per CDR3 protein. The sample gives 450,000 to 600,000 distinct CDR3 sequences, about 42% of which show up once; roughly two fifths is in the top ten. The sequenced sample was cultured PBMCs, obtained from culture after CMV antigen stimulation. The chain couples TRBV6-2 or TRBV6-3 to TRBJ2-1; D perhaps matches TRBD2 (5 bases). The receptor comes from a human donor in good health (CMV status not recorded). Some clones in this sample may be carry-over from other donors' samples. Here the CDR3 reads CASTPTSSDEQFF. CDR3 in DNA: TGTGCCAGCACCCCTACTAGTTCCGATGAGCAGTTCTTC.